A single sample gave rise to the 25 T cell receptor beta chains below, sequenced in a study of blood T cells in healthy people across ages. A second PCR, run for about 7 to 11 cycles, used a sample-barcoded 5' primer plus a J-beta primer mix. TCRdb ran MiXCR on the 5' RACE reads and lists one entry per CDR3 protein. The sample consists of 550,000 to 750,000 distinct CDR3 sequences, more than 20% of them appearing once. The material sequenced was blood. These TCRs come from a man in his 70s in good health.

This clonotype has just a few counts. The chain employs TRBV21-1 and TRBJ2-1; the D call in the table, TRBD1, was not verified against the DNA. TRBV21-1 counts as a pseudogene. This CDR3 region has 17 residues. CDR3 sequence reads: CASSTPGQGMAYNEQFF. The CDR3 DNA reads TGTGCCAGCAGCACCCCGGGACAGGGGATGGCCTACAATGAGCAGTTCTTC.

V and J are TRBV24-1 and TRBJ2-5; 9 positions match TRBD1. Germline trimming cut 4 bases from V and 0 bases from J; bases unmatched to any gene: 8. The CDR3 contains 17 residues. The germline gives CDR1 KGHDR, CDR2 SFDVKD. This chain's CDR3 is CATSETGQGENQETQYF. CDR3 in DNA: TGTGCCACCAGTGAGACGGGACAGGGCGAAAACCAAGAGACCCAGTACTTC.

This chain connects TRBV5-6 to TRBJ1-2; 10 bases line up with TRBD1. This CDR3 is built from 15 residues. The germline V gene encodes CDR1 SGHDT and CDR2 YYEEEE. V was clipped by 4 bases and J by 0 bases; unmatched bases: 3. Here the CDR3 DNA reads TGTGCCAGCAGCGGCGGGACAGGGGCTAACTATGGCTACACCTTC. Translation: CASSGGTGANYGYTF.

This clonotype was counted only a few times. V is TRBV29-1 and J is TRBJ2-7, with 11 bases fitting TRBD2. The J segment lost 5 bases and the V segment lost 6 bases, leaving 12 bases of the junction unmatched. The CDR3 consists of 15 residues. The germline gives CDR1 SQVTM, CDR2 ANQGSEA. CDR3 protein: CSVVETSGSFDEQYF. The CDR3 DNA sequence: TGCAGCGTGGTTGAAACTAGCGGGAGTTTCGACGAGCAGTACTTC.

This clonotype has ten or more counts. V and J are TRBV4-1 and TRBJ2-5; D not certain. The V gene's germline CDR1 is MGHRA and CDR2 YSYEKL. The CDR3 is 14 amino acids. V lost 1 base to trimming and J lost 1 base, with 7 bases between them. The CDR3 loop is CASSQVNIQETQYF. The CDR3, as DNA: TGCGCCAGCAGCCAAGTAAACATCCAAGAGACCCAGTACTTC.

The sample holds a few counts of this clonotype. This chain links TRBV11-2 with TRBJ2-2; D ambiguous. The germline V gene encodes CDR1 SGHAT and CDR2 FQNNGV. This CDR3 comprises 12 residues. Trimming took 2 bases from V and 11 from J, leaving 9 bases between them. In DNA, the CDR3 is TGTGCCAGCAGCTTAAGCCAGCCTGAGCTGTTTTTT. Translation gives CASSLSQPELFF.

This clonotype was picked up a small number of times. This chain joins TRBV12-3 or TRBV12-4 and TRBJ2-2, with D perhaps being TRBD1 or TRBD2 (5 bases each). This CDR3 contains 16 residues. V was trimmed by 1 base and J by 5 bases, leaving 14 bases between them. The CDR3 DNA follows: TGTGCCAGCAGTTTAGAGAGGGGCTCGGGTACCGGGGAGCTGTTTTTT. Its translation is CASSLERGSGTGELFF.

This clonotype appeared a few times. The V gene is TRBV6-5, the J gene TRBJ2-6; D gene ambiguous. V was clipped by 0 bases and J by 0 bases, with 9 bases between them. The CDR3 totals 17 residues. Germline V lookup: CDR1 MNHEY, CDR2 SVGAGI. CDR3 bases: TGTGCCAGCAGTTACTCTTCGGGTTACTCTGGGGCCAACGTCCTGACTTTC. Its protein is CASSYSSGYSGANVLTF.

This sequence joins TRBV7-2 and TRBJ1-4; perhaps TRBD1 as D (6 bases). CDR3 length: 15 amino acids. V lost 6 bases to trimming and J lost 2 bases, with 13 bases between them. Germline CDR1 SGHTA, CDR2 FQGNSA. DNA for the CDR3: TGTGCCAGCAGTATCAGGGGAGCCACTAATGAAAAACTGTTTTTT. It translates to CASSIRGATNEKLFF.

The rearrangement uses TRBV20-1 and TRBJ2-5, with D possibly TRBD1 on 5 matching bases. CDR1 DFQATT and CDR2 SNEGSKA come from the germline V gene (reference sequence). The germline V and J ends were trimmed by 1 base and 0 bases, with 9 bases remaining between them. This CDR3 region has 14 residues. This CDR3 reads CSARVQGYQETQYF. The CDR3 nucleotides read TGCAGTGCTAGAGTCCAGGGATACCAAGAGACCCAGTACTTC.

This clonotype has more than one count but fewer than ten. The V and J genes are TRBV12-3 or TRBV12-4 and TRBJ1-6; a weak D match, TRBD1 (6 bases). The CDR3 totals 15 residues. V was pared by 3 bases and J by 6 bases, with 12 bases between. The CDR3 DNA sequence: TGTGCCAGCAGTTTCAGGGGCAGCCTTAATTCACCCCTCCACTTT. Residues: CASSFRGSLNSPLHF.

This clonotype was observed a few times. The J gene is TRBJ2-7, the V gene TRBV5-6; 7 bases map to TRBD2. Germline CDR1 SGHDT, CDR2 YYEEEE. J gave up 0 bases and V 4 bases, and 4 bases lay outside the gene matches. The CDR3 sequence is 14 residues long. The CDR3 region is CASSRDYNSYEQYF. DNA for the CDR3: TGTGCCAGCAGCCGGGACTACAACTCCTACGAGCAGTACTTC.

This clonotype was counted between two and nine times. The genes are TRBV20-1 and TRBJ2-2, with D possibly being TRBD1 (5 bases). Trimming shortened V by 4 bases and J by 1 base, and 10 bases separated the two germline ends. The CDR3 loop spans 14 amino acids. The germline gives CDR1 DFQATT, CDR2 SNEGSKA (reference sequence). The DNA of the CDR3 is TGCAGTGCTACAGACACAGGGAACACCGGGGAGCTGTTTTTT. It specifies CSATDTGNTGELFF.

The chain couples TRBV5-1 to TRBJ1-2, with a weak D call TRBD1 (6 bases). The CDR3 has 14 residues. Between the trimmed V and J ends, which lost 4 bases and 4 bases, there was a span of 14 bases. Germline V gene sequence: CDR1 SGHRS, CDR2 YFSETQ. CDR3 DNA: TGCGCCAGCAGCCCAGGGGTTCAGGGCTATGGCTACACCTTC. Translated: CASSPGVQGYGYTF.

This clonotype was picked up a small number of times. The chain is built from TRBV15 and TRBJ1-5; D is unclear. CDR3 length equals 15 residues. V was shortened by 0 bases and J by 2 bases, with 8 bases between the two germline ends. Germline-derived CDR1 and CDR2 are LNHNV and YYDKDF (reference sequence). The CDR3 sequence is CATSRESMGNQPQHF. The CDR3 DNA reads as TGTGCCACCAGCAGAGAGTCTATGGGCAATCAGCCCCAGCATTTT.

V is TRBV3-1 and J is TRBJ1-3; D perhaps matches TRBD1 (5 bases). The V gene lost 4 bases and the J gene lost 1 base, with 17 bases spanning the gap. Per the germline V gene, CDR1 is LGHDT and CDR2 is YNNKEL (reference sequence). This CDR3 region has 17 residues. In nucleotides, the CDR3 is TGTGCCAGCAGCCCCAGACCCAGCTCAGGGTCTGGAAACACCATATATTTT. Translated: CASSPRPSSGSGNTIYF.

This clonotype has just a few counts. The genes are TRBV20-1 and TRBJ2-7; TRBD2 matches at 8 bases. The CDR3 loop spans 14 amino acids. J was trimmed by 6 bases and V by 3 bases; bases with no gene match: 10. Germline V CDR1 and CDR2: DFQATT, SNEGSKA (reference sequence). The CDR3 DNA reads TGCAGTGCTAGTCGGGGCGGGAGGAACCCCGAGCAGTACTTC. It encodes CSASRGGRNPEQYF.

This sequence joins TRBV5-1 and TRBJ2-5; 11 positions match TRBD1. Germline CDR1 and CDR2: SGHRS and YFSETQ. After removal of 4 bases from V and 5 bases from J, the junction contained 10 bases not matched to a gene. The CDR3 spans 16 residues. CDR3: CASSRTGTGGFETQYF. As DNA, the CDR3 is TGCGCCAGCAGCCGCACCGGGACAGGGGGTTTTGAGACCCAGTACTTC. The full variable domain, in which reference TRBV5-1 and TRBJ2-5 provide the parts outside the CDR3, is KAGVTQTPRYLIKTRGQQVTLSCSPISGHRSVSWYQQTPGQGLQFLFEYFSETQRNKGNFPGRFSGRQFSNSRSEMNVSTLELGDSALYLCASSRTGTGGFETQYFGPGTRLLVL.

As concerns this clonotype: The CDR3 does not end in the conserved phenylalanine or tryptophan, so this is likely a read error. This sequence joins TRBV4-1 and TRBJ2-2, with 8 bases aligning to TRBD1. The germline V gene has CDR1 MGHRA and CDR2 YSYEKL. With 1 base clipped from V and 5 bases from J, the junction kept 9 bases outside the gene matches. The CDR3 runs to 17 residues. CDR3 residues: CASSQVHGTGSTGELFL. The CDR3, as DNA: TGCGCCAGCAGCCAAGTCCACGGGACAGGTTCGACCGGGGAGCTGTTTCTT.

The V and J genes are TRBV20-1 and TRBJ2-5, with 8 positions matching TRBD1. The J call is in doubt because the DNA end fits TRBJ2-1 better. The CDR3 totals 14 residues. Germline CDR1 is DFQATT and CDR2 is SNEGSKA (reference sequence). DNA for the CDR3: TGCAGCCCTAGGGATCCCGAGACAGGGGAGGAGCAGTTCTTC. As protein: CSPRDPETGEEQFF.

Only a few counts were recorded for this clonotype. J is TRBJ2-5 and V is TRBV20-1; TRBD2 matches at 12 bases. The DNA end is more similar to TRBJ2-7, so the J call may be wrong. The V gene's germline CDR1 is DFQATT and CDR2 SNEGSKA (reference sequence). The CDR3 has 17 amino acids. CDR3 DNA sequence: TGCAGTGCTAGTCCTTCCTCTAGCGGGAGGGCCCAGGGCGAGCAGTACTTC. Protein product: CSASPSSSGRAQGEQYF.

Only a few counts were recorded for this clonotype. J is TRBJ2-1 and V is TRBV7-2; D is ambiguous. The germline V gene encodes CDR1 SGHTA and CDR2 FQGNSA. V was trimmed by 2 bases and J by 2 bases, leaving 13 bases between them. CDR3 length: 16 residues. CDR3 DNA sequence: TGTGCCAGCAGCTTAAGCCCCGGTCTTACCTACAATGAGCAGTTCTTC. It specifies CASSLSPGLTYNEQFF.

The rearrangement links TRBV25-1 to TRBJ2-5; the match to TRBD2 covers 7 bases. The tail of the sequence fits TRBJ2-7 better, so the J call may be wrong. Germline V gene sequence: CDR1 MGHDK, CDR2 SYGVNS. This CDR3 is 14 amino acids long. CDR3 loop: CASAGGWDSYEQYF. The CDR3 nucleotides read TGTGCCAGCGCCGGGGGGTGGGACTCCTACGAGCAGTACTTC.

This clonotype was picked up a small number of times. The gene calls are TRBV10-3 and TRBJ2-1; tentatively, D is TRBD1 or TRBD2 (5 bases each). The CDR3 spans 14 residues. Trimming pared 5 bases from V and 4 bases from J, leaving 12 bases between. Germline-derived CDR1 and CDR2 are ENHRY and SYGVKD. This chain's CDR3 is CAISKGTGYNEQFF. CDR3 in DNA: TGTGCCATCAGTAAGGGGACGGGTTACAATGAGCAGTTCTTC.

The genes are TRBV12-3 or TRBV12-4 and TRBJ2-7; no clear D. This CDR3 spans 11 amino acids. Trimming shortened V by 2 bases and J by 6 bases, and 5 bases separated the two germline ends. The CDR3 region has the DNA TGTGCCAGCAGTTTAACTCTCGAGCAGTACTTC. Translating gives CASSLTLEQYF.